This T cell receptor (beta chain) derives from a study of technical replicates of blood from several donors. The V end was cut by 4 bases, the J end by 0 bases, with 8 bases between. This CDR3 spans 14 amino acids. CDR1 is SGHAT, CDR2 FQNNGV, per germline. Produced via immunoSEQ multiplex PCR; TCRdb's table is partial and in-frame only. The sample includes tens of thousands of clones, about 91% seen only once; the top ten take approximately 0.4%. The sequenced sample consisted of T cells isolated from PBMCs. This sequence originates from a human donor in good health. Some clones in this sample may be carry-over from other donors' samples. This chain uses TRBV11-2 with TRBJ2-3; D unresolved. The CDR3 region is CASSSGSSTDTQYF. The CDR3 DNA is TGTGCCAGCAGCTCGGGTTCTAGCACAGATACGCAGTATTTT.